This record covers a single T cell receptor (beta chain). This record belongs to a study of blood T cell repertoires in COVID-19. Overall study context: The origin of the acute and convalescent COVID-19 samples was the United States, Italy and Spain. T cells, B-cell-depleted T cells, or PBMCs supplied cDNA or gDNA.

Germline-derived CDR1 and CDR2 are SQVTM and ANQGSEA. The CDR3 is 17 amino acids. The J segment lost 1 base and the V segment lost 7 bases, leaving 15 bases of the junction unmatched. How the authors handled the data: Counts of nucleated cells, estimated from reference gene primer amplification, were obtained. The method was immunoSEQ multiplex PCR; TCRdb's version includes in-frame clones alone and lacks a portion of them. V and J calls plus clone size are reproduced from that table; the DNA served to infer D and trimming. The table shows fewer than 15,000 clones, with over 80% occurring only once. The material sequenced was peripheral blood. The TCR originated in a man aged 50 to 60 with active COVID-19. The chain employs TRBV29-1 and TRBJ2-3; 9 bases match TRBD2. CDR3 DNA: TGCAGCGCTCTAGGTGTCGGGGCGGGAGGGGGCACAGATACGCAGTATTTT. As protein: CSALGVGAGGGTDTQYF.